These 28 T cell receptor beta chains were sequenced from one sample in a study of radiation and T cells in renal cell carcinoma. Time point reported: baseline pretreatment blood. Noted treatment: 15 Gy SBRT to primary tumor, nephrectomy 4 weeks later. The repertoire was sequenced with immunoSEQ multiplex PCR; TCRdb's copy has only in-frame clones and lacks some. This sample has about 95,000 clones, with around nine tenths found just once. The sequencing here drew on blood, taken from a patient whose treatment included radiotherapy and nephrectomy. All receptors come from a man over 45 with renal cell carcinoma.

The chain links TRBV7-6 to TRBJ1-6; D is unclear. V lost 1 base and J lost 0, with 4 bases in between. Germline V gives CDR1 SGHVS, CDR2 FNYEAQ. The CDR3 is 15 residues long. The CDR3 here is CASSLDSSYNSPLHF. The CDR3 region has the DNA TGTGCCAGCAGCTTAGATAGCTCCTATAATTCACCCCTCCACTTT. Together with reference TRBV7-6 and TRBJ1-6, the CDR3 gives the full variable domain: GAGVSQSPRYKVTKRGQDVALRCDPISGHVSLYWYRQALGQGPEFLTYFNYEAQQDKSGLPNDRFSAERPEGSISTLTIQRTEQRDSAMYRCASSLDSSYNSPLHFGNGTRLTVT.

V usage is TRBV7-9 and J usage is TRBJ1-5; the D is unclear. Between the trimmed V and J ends, which lost 8 bases and 6 bases, there was a span of 14 bases. The germline V gene has CDR1 SEHNR and CDR2 FQNEAQ (reference sequence). The CDR3 has 13 residues. In nucleotides, the CDR3 is TGTGCCAGCGGTACCGGGGATTCTCAGCCCCAGCATTTT. Its translation is CASGTGDSQPQHF. The whole variable domain, filled in from reference TRBV7-9 and TRBJ1-5, reads DTGVSQNPRHKITKRGQNVTFRCDPISEHNRLYWYRQTLGQGPEFLTYFQNEAQLEKSRLLSDRFSAERPKGSFSTLEIQRTEQGDSAMYLCASGTGDSQPQHFGDGTRLSIL.

The V gene is TRBV7-9, the J gene TRBJ1-4; D gene unclear. Germline values: CDR1 SEHNR, CDR2 FQNEAQ (reference sequence). The CDR3 length is 16 residues. V was pared by 5 bases and J by 7 bases, with 20 bases between. The CDR3 region is CASSPPYRVAGEKLFF. The DNA for the CDR3 is TGTGCCAGCAGCCCCCCCTATCGCGTGGCTGGTGAAAAACTGTTTTTT.

The sample holds one count of this clone. The chain uses TRBV18 and TRBJ2-1, with a tentative D call TRBD2 (6 bases). The CDR3 extends over 19 amino acids. V lost 0 bases and J lost 4, with 22 bases in between. In germline, CDR1 is KGHSH, CDR2 LQKENI. The CDR3 loop is CASSPPSSSAQGSYNEQFF. DNA for the CDR3: TGTGCCAGCTCACCACCGAGTTCTAGCGCCCAAGGCTCGTACAATGAGCAGTTCTTC.

This chain links TRBV19 with TRBJ2-1; 13 nucleotides agree with TRBD2. CDR1 LNHDA and CDR2 SQIVND come from the germline V gene (reference sequence). The CDR3 loop spans 18 amino acids. V shed 4 bases, J shed 0 bases, and the junction held 6 bases outside the gene matches. CDR3 region: CASSKLAGGASSYNEQFF. The CDR3 coding sequence is TGTGCCAGTAGTAAACTAGCGGGAGGGGCGAGCTCCTACAATGAGCAGTTCTTC.

The rearrangement joins TRBV5-1 to TRBJ1-1, with D maybe TRBD1 (5 bases). The V and J ends lost 1 base and 1 base respectively, with 11 bases between them. This CDR3 region has 15 residues. Germline V CDR1 and CDR2: SGHRS, YFSETQ. The CDR3 nucleotides are TGCGCCAGCAGCTTGATGAGGGGATCGAACACTGAAGCTTTCTTT. Translating gives CASSLMRGSNTEAFF.

This clone was recorded once. This rearrangement joins TRBV11-2 to TRBJ2-1; 7 nucleotides agree with TRBD2. V was pared by 5 bases and J by 7 bases, with 14 bases of the junction left unmatched. Germline V gene sequence: CDR1 SGHAT, CDR2 FQNNGV. There are 16 residues in the CDR3. As DNA, the CDR3 is TGTGCCAGCAGCGCGCCCGGTAGGCAGGGAGGGAATGAGCAGTTCTTC. It encodes CASSAPGRQGGNEQFF. Complete variable domain (other parts from reference TRBV11-2 and TRBJ2-1): EAGVAQSPRYKIIEKRQSVAFWCNPISGHATLYWYQQILGQGPKLLIQFQNNGVVDDSQLPKDRFSAERLKGVDSTLKIQPAKLEDSAVYLCASSAPGRQGGNEQFFGPGTRLTVL.

V usage is TRBV5-1 and J usage is TRBJ2-2, with 12 bases fitting TRBD2. The CDR3 is 18 amino acids. V was pared by 1 base and J by 0 bases, with 4 bases of the junction left unmatched. The germline V gene encodes CDR1 SGHRS and CDR2 YFSETQ. The CDR3 DNA reads as TGCGCCAGCAGCTTGCTAGCGGGGGGGTCTTCGAACACCGGGGAGCTGTTTTTT. This encodes CASSLLAGGSSNTGELFF.

In this sample, this clone turned up once. The CDR3 here is CASSFNNNQPQHF. The DNA for the CDR3 is TGTGCCAGCAGTTTTAACAATAATCAGCCCCAGCATTTT. V and J are TRBV27 and TRBJ1-5; D uncertain. V lost 3 bases, J lost 4 bases, and 7 bases lay in between. The germline V gene has CDR1 MNHEY and CDR2 SMNVEV (reference sequence). The CDR3 has 13 amino acids.

By share, this clone ranks as medium-sized (0.01 to 0.1%). Just one base apart from a much larger clone, this may be a read error. The same CDR3 also results from other DNA sequences found in this sample. The chain links TRBV6-5 to TRBJ2-3; the match to TRBD2 covers 8 bases. CDR3 length equals 15 residues. V lost 4 bases and J lost 0; bases outside the gene matches: 3. The germline CDR1 and CDR2 sequences are MNHEY and SVGAGI. CDR3 bases: TGTGCCAGCAGTTTTGCGGGGGGCAGCACAGATACGCAGTATTTT. Protein product: CASSFAGGSTDTQYF.

This clone has a single count. V gene TRBV7-9 combines with J gene TRBJ2-1; no definite D call. The CDR3 is made up of 14 amino acids. The germline V gene encodes CDR1 SEHNR and CDR2 FQNEAQ (reference sequence). The ends were cut back, 1 base at V and 8 bases at J, with 12 bases in the middle. The CDR3 DNA follows: TGTGCCAGCAGCTTAGTGGTTTCAAATGATGAGCAGTTCTTC. As protein: CASSLVVSNDEQFF.

V and J are TRBV5-1 and TRBJ2-7; 8 bases fit TRBD2. CDR1 and CDR2 from the germline V gene are SGHRS and YFSETQ. V lost 7 bases, J lost 0 bases, and 6 bases stayed unmatched. This CDR3 comprises 14 residues. CDR3 nucleotide sequence: TGCGCCAGCGCTATCGGGGGGGACTCCTACGAGCAGTACTTC. Residues: CASAIGGDSYEQYF.

This clone appeared a single time. This chain connects TRBV21-1 to TRBJ2-7; TRBD1 is taken as the D call from the table, unchecked against the DNA. TRBV21-1 is labeled a pseudogene. The CDR3 spans 16 residues. The CDR3 region is CASSNGQALQTYEQYF. The DNA for the CDR3 is TGTGCCAGCAGCAATGGACAGGCCCTTCAAACCTACGAGCAGTACTTC.

The chain is built from TRBV19 and TRBJ1-2; 9 nucleotides agree with TRBD1. Germline-derived CDR1 and CDR2 are LNHDA and SQIVND (reference sequence). V shed 9 bases, J shed 6 bases, and the junction held 17 bases outside the gene matches. This CDR3 contains 16 residues. CDR3: CASQLKTGGENNGYTF. The CDR3 region has the DNA TGTGCCAGCCAACTGAAAACAGGGGGCGAGAACAATGGCTACACCTTC.

The chain has TRBV18 and TRBJ2-7, with D maybe TRBD1 (6 bases). The germline V and J ends were trimmed by 6 bases and 2 bases, with 17 bases remaining between them. Per germline, CDR1 KGHSH and CDR2 LQKENI. This CDR3 is 15 amino acids long. CDR3 sequence reads: CASSLRDNLAYEQYF. CDR3 nucleotides: TGTGCCAGCTCCCTCCGGGACAACCTCGCCTACGAGCAGTACTTC.

This rearrangement joins TRBV7-8 to TRBJ1-6, with no clear D. Trimming took 3 bases from V and 6 from J, leaving 12 bases between them. Germline CDR1 and CDR2: SGHVS and FQNEAQ. This CDR3 is 15 amino acids long. The CDR3 loop is CASSFSAPVNSPLHF. CDR3 sequence (DNA): TGTGCCAGCAGCTTCAGCGCCCCGGTTAATTCACCCCTCCACTTT.

V and J are TRBV5-5 and TRBJ2-3; D ambiguous. Germline loops: CDR1 SGHKS, CDR2 YYEKEE (reference sequence). The CDR3 consists of 14 residues. Trimming took off 7 bases at V and 6 bases at J, with 18 bases between the two ends. This CDR3 is CASSLPPRVDTQYF. CDR3 in DNA: TGTGCCAGCTCGCTACCCCCTAGGGTTGATACGCAGTATTTT.

V and J are TRBV2 and TRBJ1-4; 9 bases are shared with TRBD1. J lost 4 bases, V lost 5 bases, and 8 bases had no gene match. Germline lookup yields CDR1 SNHLY and CDR2 FYNNEI. This CDR3 is 16 amino acids long. CDR3: CASSLSGQGHNEKLFF. For the CDR3, the DNA is TGTGCCAGCAGTCTCTCGGGACAGGGTCATAATGAAAAACTGTTTTTT. The full variable domain, in which reference TRBV2 and TRBJ1-4 provide the parts outside the CDR3, is EPEVTQTPSHQVTQMGQEVILRCVPISNHLYFYWYRQILGQKVEFLVSFYNNEISEKSEIFDDQFSVERPDGSNFTLKIRSTKLEDSAMYFCASSLSGQGHNEKLFFGSGTQLSVL.

The J gene is TRBJ2-5, the V gene TRBV5-1; no firm D call. This CDR3 is built from 13 residues. Germline CDR1 reads SGHRS; CDR2 reads YFSETQ. Trimming cost V 1 base and J 6 bases, with 10 bases left between them. CDR3 nucleotide sequence: TGCGCCAGCAGCTTGCCGGAAACCCAGACCCAGTACTTC. It yields the protein CASSLPETQTQYF.

The CDR3 protein is CASSLDASTDTQYF. DNA of the CDR3: TGTGCCAGCAGCCTTGATGCGAGCACAGATACGCAGTATTTT. The genes are TRBV7-9 and TRBJ2-3; D ambiguous. The CDR3 runs 14 residues. Looked up from germline, CDR1 is SEHNR and CDR2 is FQNEAQ (reference sequence). The ends were cut back, 5 bases at V and 0 bases at J, with 9 bases in the middle.

The V and J genes are TRBV2 and TRBJ1-3; D is ambiguous. The germline gives CDR1 SNHLY, CDR2 FYNNEI. V was trimmed by 0 bases and J by 0 bases, leaving 3 bases between them. The CDR3 has 14 residues. The CDR3 sequence: CASSEARSGNTIYF. The DNA of the CDR3 is TGTGCCAGCAGTGAAGCCCGCTCTGGAAACACCATATATTTT.

The chain is built from TRBV7-9 and TRBJ1-1; unclear D gene. The germline V gene has CDR1 SEHNR and CDR2 FQNEAQ (reference sequence). This CDR3 comprises 13 residues. Trimming stripped 5 bases from V and 10 bases from J, with 17 bases between. CDR3 protein: CASSRTESRGAFF. CDR3 DNA: TGTGCCAGCAGCCGTACGGAAAGTCGTGGAGCTTTCTTT.

As to this clone: The conserved phenylalanine or tryptophan normally closing the CDR3 is absent here, so this likely arose from a read error. The DNA is left out, because the CDR3 cannot be placed on it with certainty; the CDR3 is given as TCRdb lists it. The CDR3 loop reads CASSLGTRDRG. The genes are TRBV5-4 and TRBJ2-7; the D call of TRBD1 is as the table states it, not checked on the DNA. 11 amino acids form the CDR3, both terminal residues included. Germline V gene data show CDR1 as SGHNT and CDR2 as YYREEE (reference sequence).

This clone appeared a few times. The J gene is TRBJ1-3, the V gene TRBV9; 8 nucleotides line up with TRBD1. The germline V gene encodes CDR1 SGDLS and CDR2 YYNGEE. After removal of 0 bases from V and 0 bases from J, the junction contained 5 bases not matched to a gene. CDR3 length: 17 amino acids. The CDR3 DNA sequence: TGTGCCAGCAGCGTAGGGGCGGGACAGGTCTCTGGAAACACCATATATTTT. Residues: CASSVGAGQVSGNTIYF. Using reference TRBV9 and TRBJ1-3 for the parts outside the CDR3, the full variable domain is DSGVTQTPKHLITATGQRVTLRCSPRSGDLSVYWYQQSLDQGLQFLIQYYNGEERAKGNILERFSAQQFPDLHSELNLSSLELGDSALYFCASSVGAGQVSGNTIYFGEGSWLTVV.

The V gene is TRBV27, the J gene TRBJ1-2; no clear D gene. With 3 bases removed from V and 2 bases from J, the gap between germline ends came to 10 bases. Germline lookup yields CDR1 MNHEY and CDR2 SMNVEV (reference sequence). The CDR3 contains 14 residues. Written as DNA, the CDR3 is TGTGCCAGCAGTTTTGCGCAGCGAAACTATGGCTACACCTTC. Encoded protein: CASSFAQRNYGYTF.

V gene TRBV5-4 combines with J gene TRBJ2-7; D gene unclear. The ends were cut back, 3 bases at V and 4 bases at J, with 5 bases in the middle. Germline CDR1 is SGHNT and CDR2 is YYREEE (reference sequence). The CDR3 sequence is 11 residues long. The CDR3 coding sequence is TGTGCCAGCAGCTCCGAGTACGAGCAGTACTTC. It translates to CASSSEYEQYF.

The V gene is TRBV15, the J gene TRBJ1-4; weak D call: TRBD1 (5 bases). This CDR3 has 16 amino acids. In germline, CDR1 is LNHNV, CDR2 YYDKDF (reference sequence). Trimming shortened V by 4 bases and J by 8 bases, and 20 bases separated the two germline ends. CDR3 sequence: CATSTPRTILGEKLFF. For the CDR3, the DNA is TGTGCCACCAGCACCCCCCGGACAATTTTAGGAGAAAAACTGTTTTTT.

The genes are TRBV5-6 and TRBJ1-3; no clear D gene. The germline V and J ends were trimmed by 0 bases and 8 bases, with 12 bases remaining between them. Germline assignment: CDR1 SGHDT and CDR2 YYEEEE. This CDR3 region has 14 residues. The CDR3 region is CASSLGFLTDTIYF. CDR3 DNA: TGTGCCAGCAGCTTGGGTTTCCTAACGGACACCATATATTTT.